This T cell receptor (beta chain) was identified in a study of blood T cell repertoires in COVID-19. Study background: Sites across the United States, Italy and Spain contributed samples from acute and convalescent COVID-19.

This CDR3 is built from 15 residues. The germline V and J ends were trimmed by 6 bases and 2 bases, with 17 bases remaining between them. The germline V gene encodes CDR1 MNHEY and CDR2 SMNVEV (reference sequence). Enrollment of patients from Seattle took place during active infection, with longitudinal follow-up. As processed by the authors: Nucleated cell number was recorded as an estimate derived from reference gene primer amplification. Method: immunoSEQ multiplex PCR; TCRdb's copy keeps in-frame clones and lacks some. Clonal size and the V and J genes are those of that table, whereas D and trimming came from the DNA. Of 130,000 to 150,000 clones in the sample, 70% to 90% were seen once.

The sequence was collected from a woman aged 55 to 70 with COVID-19, enrolled during active disease. The V gene is TRBV27, the J gene TRBJ2-7, with D possibly being TRBD2 (7 bases). Specimen: peripheral blood. The chain's CDR3 is CASSKGGAQTYEQYF. The CDR3 DNA sequence: TGTGCCAGCAGCAAAGGGGGGGCCCAAACCTACGAGCAGTACTTC.